The rows below give T cell receptor beta chains drawn from one sample of a study of T cells in Graves' hyperthyroidism and ophthalmopathy. From the multiplex PCR reads, TCRdb called clonotypes with MiXCR, one entry per CDR3 protein. The table lists 450,000 to 700,000 distinct CDR3 sequences, under 60% of them singletons. The specimen was peripheral blood or thyroid tissue (not recorded which). Every receptor here comes from an adult woman with Graves' disease, either hyperthyroidism or ophthalmopathy (not recorded which). CDR3s include the opening cysteine and the closing phenylalanine or tryptophan. D genes are given only for firm matches. Clone sizes are given selectively: once, few, many, or a class where the clone is expanded.

clone_size | j_call | cdr3_length | d_call | v_call | cdr3_nt | cdr3_aa
many | TRBJ2-6 | 18 | - | TRBV11-2 | TGTGCCAGCAGGCTTGTGGGCAGGGGCAGGTCTGGGGCCAACGTCCTGACTTTC | CASRLVGRGRSGANVLTF
- | TRBJ1-5 | 13 | - | TRBV10-2 | TGTGCCAGCAGTTCCGGGCCGTTAGGGCCCCAGCATTTT | CASSSGPLGPQHF
once | TRBJ2-7 | 14 | TRBD2 | TRBV5-1 | TGCGCCAGCAGTGGGGGACTAGCGGGTGATGAGCAGTACTTC | CASSGGLAGDEQYF
many | TRBJ1-4 | 14 | - | TRBV20-1 | TGCAGTGCTAGAGCCACACCTTCTAATGAAAAACTGTTTTTT | CSARATPSNEKLFF
many | TRBJ1-2 | 13 | - | TRBV10-3 | TGTGCCATCAGTGAAGGGCCCATCTATGGCTACACCTTC | CAISEGPIYGYTF
few | TRBJ2-7 | 14 | TRBD1 | TRBV2 | TGTGCCAGCTCAGACACCGGGACAGACTACGAGCAGTACTTC | CASSDTGTDYEQYF
few | TRBJ2-6 | 14 | - | TRBV19 | TGTGCCAGTAGTAGGGGGGCTGGGGCCAACGTCCTGACTTTC | CASSRGAGANVLTF
many | TRBJ1-2 | 14 | - | TRBV5-1 | TGCGCCAGCAGCTTGGTAACCTCCACCTATGGCTACACCTTC | CASSLVTSTYGYTF
- | TRBJ1-2 | 16 | TRBD1 | TRBV2 | TGTGCCAGCAGTAAGACTACAGGGGGCCTTAACTATGGCTACACCTTC | CASSKTTGGLNYGYTF
- | TRBJ1-2 | 13 | - | TRBV28 | TGTGCCAGCAGTTTAGTCAGGTTCTATGACTACACCTTC | CASSLVRFYDYTF
many | TRBJ2-7 | 14 | TRBD1 | TRBV7-9 | TGTGCCAGCAGCGGGACAGGGGGACTCTACGAGCAGTACTTC | CASSGTGGLYEQYF
few | TRBJ2-7 | 14 | - | TRBV27 | TGTGCCAGCAGTCTCGGACACGACTACTACGAGCAGTACTTC | CASSLGHDYYEQYF
- | TRBJ2-7 | 14 | TRBD1 | TRBV10-3 | TGTGCCATCAGTGAGGAGGGGGCGCGTGACGAGCAGTACTTC | CAISEEGARDEQYF
once | TRBJ1-1 | 14 | - | TRBV20-1 | TGCAGTGCTAGGAGGGGGGCCGGGGGAACTGAAGCTTTCTTT | CSARRGAGGTEAFF
many | TRBJ2-7 | 14 | - | TRBV7-2 | TGTGCCAGCAGCTTAGGCGGGCCGTTCTACGAGCAGTACTTC | CASSLGGPFYEQYF
many | TRBJ2-6 | 17 | TRBD1 | TRBV12-3/TRBV12-4 | TGTGCCAGCAGTTTGGACAGGGAAGGCTCTGGGGCCAACGTCCTGACTTTC | CASSLDREGSGANVLTF
- | TRBJ2-1 | 18 | TRBD2 | TRBV25-1 | TGTGCCAGCAGTAGTTCTCGGCGACTAGCGGGAGGCTCTAGTGAGCAGTTCTTC | CASSSSRRLAGGSSEQFF
- | TRBJ2-7 | 13 | - | TRBV19 | TGTGCCAGTGCCGGGACGGCCTTCAACGAGCAGTACTTC | CASAGTAFNEQYF
many | TRBJ1-3 | 16 | - | TRBV6-4 | TGTGCCAGCAGTACCCATTCCGTGGGAACTGGAAACACCATATATTTT | CASSTHSVGTGNTIYF
many | TRBJ2-2 | 14 | TRBD2 | TRBV7-3 | TGTGCCAGCAGCGGACTAGCGGGTGGCGGGGAGCTGTTTTTT | CASSGLAGGGELFF